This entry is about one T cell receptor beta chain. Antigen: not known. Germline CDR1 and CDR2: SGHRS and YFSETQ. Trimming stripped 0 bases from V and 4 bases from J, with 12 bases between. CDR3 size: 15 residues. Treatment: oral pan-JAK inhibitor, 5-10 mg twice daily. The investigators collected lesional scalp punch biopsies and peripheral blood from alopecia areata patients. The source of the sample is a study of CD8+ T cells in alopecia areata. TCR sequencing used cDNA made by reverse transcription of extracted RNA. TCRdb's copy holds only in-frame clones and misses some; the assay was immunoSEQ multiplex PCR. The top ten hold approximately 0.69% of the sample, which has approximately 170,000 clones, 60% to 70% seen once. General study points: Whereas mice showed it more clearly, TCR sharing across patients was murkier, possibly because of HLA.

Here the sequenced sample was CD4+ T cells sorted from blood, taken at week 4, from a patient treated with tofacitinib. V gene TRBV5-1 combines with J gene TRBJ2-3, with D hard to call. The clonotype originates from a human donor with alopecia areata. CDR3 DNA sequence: TGCGCCAGCAGCTTGGTGGAGCCGGGCCCAGATACGCAGTATTTT. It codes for CASSLVEPGPDTQYF.